The T cell receptor (beta chain) under discussion was sequenced for a study of blood T cell repertoires in COVID-19. Clones were sequenced by immunoSEQ multiplex PCR, and TCRdb holds only the in-frame ones, with some missing. The table includes 360,000 or so clones, around 87% detected once. The CDR3 loop spans 14 amino acids. Trimming shortened V by 1 base and J by 7 bases, and 14 bases separated the two germline ends. Germline values: CDR1 SGHTS, CDR2 YDEGEE. The count of this clone is one. The TCR comes from a man younger than 35 with active or convalescent COVID-19. Sequencing was done on a sample of peripheral blood. The genes are TRBV5-8 and TRBJ1-2; D gene unclear. In DNA form, the CDR3 reads TGTGCCAGCAGCTTGCGCGGAGCCCCCGGTGGCTACACCTTC. It yields the protein CASSLRGAPGGYTF.